Here is one T cell receptor beta chain with its context. Original analysis: Reference gene primer amplification gave nucleated cell count estimates. TCRdb keeps only in-frame clones here, not all; method: immunoSEQ multiplex PCR. V and J calls and clone size are those listed in that table; D and trimming were worked out from the DNA. The sample consists of some 200,000 clones, about 88% of them appearing once. The data were taken from a study of blood T cell repertoires in COVID-19. Study-level background: Sites across the United States, Italy and Spain contributed samples from acute and convalescent COVID-19.

V was clipped by 7 bases and J by 7 bases; unmatched bases: 7. Germline CDR1 reads LNHDA; CDR2 reads SQIVND (reference sequence). The CDR3 loop spans 13 amino acids. This TCR was sampled from a woman aged 40 to 50 with acute or convalescent COVID-19. The source material was peripheral blood. This chain joins TRBV19 and TRBJ1-2, with TRBD1 matching over 9 bases. This CDR3 is CASTTTGGGGYTF. CDR3 sequence (DNA): TGTGCCAGTACAACAACAGGGGGCGGTGGCTACACCTTC.